The 30 T cell receptor beta chains presented below share a single source sample, sequenced in a study of T cells after yellow fever vaccination. TCRdb called the 5' RACE reads again in MiXCR, with one record for every CDR3 protein. The sample has approximately 250,000 distinct CDR3 sequences; more than 6.5% are singletons. The sequencing used CD4+ T cells sorted from PBMCs, collected on the day of the yellow fever booster vaccination. The receptors derive from a young man who received the YFV17D yellow fever vaccine.

This clonotype turned up a few times. The chain employs TRBV7-6 and TRBJ2-5; the D is unclear. The V and J ends lost 8 bases and 4 bases respectively, with 11 bases between them. Looked up from germline, CDR1 is SGHVS and CDR2 is FNYEAQ. CDR3 length: 12 amino acids. Here the CDR3 DNA reads TGTGCCAGCGGCCCTAGTGGAGAGACCCAGTACTTC. Its protein product is CASGPSGETQYF.

This clonotype was seen repeatedly, ten times or more. The gene calls are TRBV3-1 and TRBJ2-1, with D maybe TRBD2 (6 bases). The CDR3 consists of 16 residues. CDR1 is LGHDT, CDR2 YNNKEL, per germline (reference sequence). V lost 0 bases, J lost 3 bases, and 12 bases lay in between. This chain's CDR3 is CASSQERGGIYNEQFF. As DNA, the CDR3 is TGTGCCAGCAGCCAAGAGAGAGGCGGGATCTACAATGAGCAGTTCTTC.

Only a few counts were recorded for this clonotype. CDR3 nucleotides: TGTGCCTGGGGGACCGGGACAGCCTACGAGCAGTACTTC. This gives the protein CAWGTGTAYEQYF. The chain combines TRBV30 with TRBJ2-7; 7 bases are a match to TRBD1. The ends lost 5 bases at V and 2 bases at J; junction bases unmatched: 6. Germline CDR1 and CDR2: GTSNPN and SVGIG (reference sequence). The CDR3 consists of 13 residues.

This clonotype was seen a handful of times. The rearrangement links TRBV7-9 to TRBJ2-1, with D tentatively TRBD1 (5 bases). CDR1 and CDR2 (germline): SEHNR, FQNEAQ (reference sequence). The CDR3 spans 12 residues. V was cut by 2 bases and J by 9 bases, with 8 bases left in between. The CDR3 bases are TGTGCCAGCAGCTTAATGGGGCCTGAGCAGTTCTTC. Its translation is CASSLMGPEQFF. Looking up the rest from reference TRBV7-9 and TRBJ2-1 gives the full variable domain: DTGVSQNPRHKITKRGQNVTFRCDPISEHNRLYWYRQTLGQGPEFLTYFQNEAQLEKSRLLSDRFSAERPKGSFSTLEIQRTEQGDSAMYLCASSLMGPEQFFGPGTRLTVL.

This clonotype occurred many times. The V gene is TRBV3-1, the J gene TRBJ2-7; TRBD2 is a possible D gene (5 bases). Germline loops: CDR1 LGHDT, CDR2 YNNKEL (reference sequence). There are 12 residues in the CDR3. The V and J ends lost 0 bases and 6 bases respectively, with 6 bases between them. CDR3 in DNA: TGTGCCAGCAGCCAAGATCGGGGCGAGCAGTACTTC. Translation: CASSQDRGEQYF.

This clonotype was picked up a small number of times. CDR3 sequence reads: CASSQGLPETQYF. The CDR3 DNA reads as TGTGCCAGCAGCCAAGGCCTCCCGGAGACCCAGTACTTC. The rearrangement links TRBV28 to TRBJ2-5; D uncertain. The CDR3 runs 13 residues. Between the trimmed V and J ends, which lost 6 bases and 5 bases, there was a span of 13 bases. Germline CDR1 MDHEN, CDR2 SYDVKM.

This clonotype was picked up a small number of times. This chain connects TRBV18 to TRBJ2-3, with 7 bases identical to TRBD2. The CDR3 totals 15 residues. CDR1 KGHSH and CDR2 LQKENI come from the germline V gene. The V and J ends lost 2 bases and 2 bases, in that order; junction bases with no gene match: 4. CDR3 residues: CASSPMAGVTDTQYF. CDR3 in DNA: TGTGCCAGCTCACCAATGGCGGGAGTCACAGATACGCAGTATTTT.

V is TRBV6-4 and J is TRBJ2-1, with TRBD2 matching over 11 bases. With 4 bases clipped from V and 0 bases from J, the junction kept 11 bases outside the gene matches. Germline V gene data show CDR1 as MRHNA and CDR2 as SNTAGT. The CDR3 loop spans 19 amino acids. The CDR3 region is CASSVTTSGSPDSYNEQFF. Written as DNA, the CDR3 is TGTGCCAGCAGTGTGACAACTAGCGGGAGTCCCGACTCCTACAATGAGCAGTTCTTC.

Regarding this clonotype: One junction end does not reproduce the germline sequence, and a read error may be involved. The CDR3 loop is CTISFGDRTLGGANVLTF. CDR3 nucleotide sequence: TGTACCATCAGTTTTGGTGACAGGACTCTTGGCGGGGCCAACGTCCTGACTTTC. The V and J genes are TRBV10-3 and TRBJ2-6, with D possibly being TRBD1 (6 bases). CDR1 and CDR2 (germline): ENHRY, SYGVKD. The CDR3 runs 18 residues.

The chain uses TRBV20-1 and TRBJ1-1; maybe TRBD1 (5 bases). The CDR3 length is 14 residues. The germline gives CDR1 DFQATT, CDR2 SNEGSKA (reference sequence). V was trimmed by 6 bases and J by 0 bases, leaving 14 bases between them. In DNA form, the CDR3 reads TGCAGTGCCTTAGTAGGGACTCTGAACACTGAAGCTTTCTTT. This encodes CSALVGTLNTEAFF.

This clonotype was detected many times. The chain has TRBV4-2 and TRBJ2-2, with 8 positions matching TRBD1. CDR1 is LGHNA and CDR2 is YNFKEQ in the germline V gene. There are 15 residues in the CDR3. V trimming: 4 bases; J trimming: 0 bases; junction bases outside the gene matches: 1. The CDR3 spells CASSRGQANTGELFF. The DNA for the CDR3 is TGTGCCAGCAGCCGGGGACAGGCGAACACCGGGGAGCTGTTTTTT.

The chain combines TRBV7-6 with TRBJ2-1; maybe TRBD1 (5 bases). Germline assignment: CDR1 SGHVS and CDR2 FNYEAQ. This CDR3 is built from 13 residues. Trimming pared 6 bases from V and 9 bases from J, leaving 15 bases between. CDR3 residues: CASRFLGQCEQFF. CDR3 coding DNA: TGTGCCAGCAGGTTTCTAGGACAATGTGAGCAGTTCTTC.

The gene calls are TRBV10-1 and TRBJ2-2; D unresolved. The CDR3 runs to 13 residues. Per germline, CDR1 WNHNN and CDR2 SYGVQD (reference sequence). V was trimmed by 3 bases and J by 4 bases, leaving 6 bases between them. The CDR3 protein is CASSEVGTGELFF. Here the CDR3 DNA reads TGCGCCAGCAGTGAAGTCGGCACCGGGGAGCTGTTTTTT.

There are a few counts of this clonotype. This chain connects TRBV19 to TRBJ2-6; 7 bases match TRBD2. The length of the CDR3 is 15 residues. Germline V gene data show CDR1 as LNHDA and CDR2 as SQIVND (reference sequence). V lost 6 bases and J lost 12; bases outside the gene matches: 14. The CDR3 coding sequence is TGTGCCAGTAGGCCCCTCCAGGGAGGGTCCTTCGTCCTGACTTTC. This sequence encodes CASRPLQGGSFVLTF.

This clonotype was found many times. The chain joins TRBV10-3 to TRBJ2-4; D is possibly TRBD1 or TRBD2 (5 bases each). V was pared by 3 bases and J by 7 bases, with 19 bases between. The CDR3 covers 16 residues. Germline-derived CDR1 and CDR2 are ENHRY and SYGVKD. The CDR3 spells CAISEWTSGSGNIQYF. CDR3 DNA sequence: TGTGCCATCAGTGAATGGACGAGCGGTTCAGGGAACATTCAGTACTTC.

Ten or more counts support this clonotype. The chain combines TRBV12-3 or TRBV12-4 with TRBJ2-7, with 8 positions matching TRBD2. CDR3 length: 14 residues. V shed 0 bases, J shed 6 bases, and the junction held 4 bases outside the gene matches. The CDR3 region has the DNA TGTGCCAGCAGTTTAGCGCGGGGGGAGAGCGAGCAGTACTTC. As protein: CASSLARGESEQYF.

CDR3 region: CSASSGTADYEQYF. CDR3 nucleotide sequence: TGCAGTGCTTCATCCGGGACGGCAGATTACGAGCAGTACTTC. The V gene is TRBV20-1, the J gene TRBJ2-7; D is tentatively TRBD1 or TRBD2 (5 bases each). Trimming removed 5 bases at V and 4 bases at J, with 18 bases between. CDR3 length: 14 amino acids. CDR1 and CDR2 from the germline V gene are DFQATT and SNEGSKA (reference sequence).

This clonotype was picked up many times. CDR3 sequence (DNA): TGCGCCAGCAGCTACGGGACAGGGCAAGAGACCCAGTACTTC. Its protein is CASSYGTGQETQYF. The rearrangement uses TRBV5-1 and TRBJ2-5, with 9 positions matching TRBD1. Germline trimming cut 3 bases from V and 2 bases from J; bases unmatched to any gene: 2. CDR3 length equals 14 residues. CDR1 SGHRS and CDR2 YFSETQ come from the germline V gene.

This clonotype was seen more than once but under ten times. This sequence joins TRBV7-2 and TRBJ1-5, with 8 bases that match TRBD1. Germline lookup yields CDR1 SGHTA and CDR2 FQGNSA. V was pared by 2 bases and J by 5 bases, with 5 bases of the junction left unmatched. The CDR3 has 15 residues. The CDR3 DNA is TGTGCCAGCAGCTTATGGGGACAGGCCGATCAGCCCCAGCATTTT. This codes for CASSLWGQADQPQHF.

In this sample, this clonotype turned up many times. The chain uses TRBV5-1 and TRBJ2-7, with 7 bases identical to TRBD1. The germline gives CDR1 SGHRS, CDR2 YFSETQ. This CDR3 contains 14 residues. V was pared by 5 bases and J by 0 bases, with 5 bases of the junction left unmatched. CDR3 nucleotides: TGCGCCAGCAGGGTCGGACAGGACTCCTACGAGCAGTACTTC. Its translation: CASRVGQDSYEQYF.

This clonotype was counted at least ten times. V usage is TRBV12-3 or TRBV12-4 and J usage is TRBJ2-2; 9 positions match TRBD2. The CDR3 is 15 amino acids. Unmatched junction bases numbered 8, after V lost 5 bases and J lost 7 bases. The CDR3 reads CASSAGTSSGGELFF. In nucleotides, the CDR3 is TGTGCCAGCAGTGCCGGGACTAGCTCTGGCGGGGAGCTGTTTTTT.

Concerning this clonotype itself: A much larger clonotype is one base distant, so this may be a read error. V usage is TRBV27 and J usage is TRBJ2-1; TRBD1 or TRBD2 may be the D gene (6 bases each). V was trimmed by 6 bases and J by 0 bases, leaving 15 bases between them. The CDR3 contains 16 residues. CDR1 and CDR2 (germline): MNHEY, SMNVEV (reference sequence). Here the CDR3 DNA reads TGTGCCAGCAGAAACCGGGGGACAAACTCCTACAATGAGCAGTTCTTC. This translates into CASRNRGTNSYNEQFF.

There are many counts of this clonotype. This chain links TRBV12-3 or TRBV12-4 with TRBJ2-2; D not certain. The ends were cut back, 3 bases at V and 6 bases at J, with 5 bases in the middle. The CDR3 is 12 amino acids. DNA of the CDR3: TGTGCCAGCAGTTTTTCATCCGGGGAGCTGTTTTTT. Protein sequence: CASSFSSGELFF.

This clonotype occurred a few times. The rearrangement links TRBV11-1 to TRBJ2-2; D remains unclear. V was clipped by 4 bases and J by 8 bases, with 26 bases between them. The CDR3 runs to 18 residues. The germline V gene encodes CDR1 SGHAT and CDR2 FQDESV (reference sequence). The CDR3 spells CASSSPQSEPLRRGELFF. The CDR3, as DNA: TGTGCCAGCAGCTCACCCCAGAGCGAACCCCTACGAAGGGGGGAGCTGTTTTTT.

This clonotype occurred a few times. The CDR3 nucleotides are TGTGCCAGCAAAATGGTGACAGGTGAAGAGACCCAGTACTTC. This translates into CASKMVTGEETQYF. This sequence joins TRBV27 and TRBJ2-5, with D possibly TRBD1 on 6 matching bases. This CDR3 contains 14 residues. The germline V gene has CDR1 MNHEY and CDR2 SMNVEV (reference sequence). V was clipped by 7 bases and J by 3 bases, with 15 bases between them.

The gene calls are TRBV18 and TRBJ1-2; tentative D call: TRBD1 (5 bases). V shed 5 bases and J shed 4 bases, with 20 bases lying between them. The CDR3 sequence is 16 residues long. Germline CDR1 KGHSH, CDR2 LQKENI. The CDR3 sequence: CASSASGHGKLYGYTF. CDR3 DNA sequence: TGTGCCAGCTCAGCTTCTGGACACGGGAAACTCTATGGCTACACCTTC.

In this sample, this clonotype turned up many times. The chain is built from TRBV28 and TRBJ1-1; 12 bases map to TRBD1. V gave up 7 bases and J gave up 5 bases; unmatched junction bases: 8. The CDR3 has 15 residues. The germline V gene encodes CDR1 MDHEN and CDR2 SYDVKM. The CDR3 loop reads CASIGDRGRGTEAFF. The CDR3 DNA reads TGTGCCAGCATCGGGGACAGGGGGCGCGGGACTGAAGCTTTCTTT.

The chain couples TRBV24-1 to TRBJ2-7, with a possible D match to TRBD1 (6 bases). Germline CDR1 KGHDR, CDR2 SFDVKD. CDR3 length equals 17 residues. The V and J ends lost 2 bases and 7 bases respectively, with 23 bases between them. The CDR3 coding sequence is TGTGCCACCAGTGATTCGGTAACTTCTCAGGGGCTGGATGAGCAGTACTTC. Amino acid sequence: CATSDSVTSQGLDEQYF.

The chain joins TRBV23-1 to TRBJ2-5; either TRBD1 or TRBD2 may fit D (5 bases each). TRBV23-1 is recorded as an ORF, its role being uncertain. The CDR3 consists of 17 residues. The V end lost 0 bases, the J end lost 5 bases, and 19 bases lay between the germline ends. The CDR3 loop is CASSQSSGPTQRETQYF. CDR3 in DNA: TGCGCCAGCAGTCAATCGTCGGGGCCCACCCAACGGGAGACCCAGTACTTC.

This chain connects TRBV20-1 to TRBJ2-2, with 7 bases lining up with TRBD2. Trimming cost V 0 bases and J 4 bases; bases outside gene matches: 5. The CDR3 length is 15 residues. Germline V lookup: CDR1 DFQATT, CDR2 SNEGSKA (reference sequence). The CDR3 loop reads CSARDMGGSTGELFF. The CDR3 nucleotides read TGCAGTGCTAGAGACATGGGAGGGTCCACCGGGGAGCTGTTTTTT.